This T cell receptor beta chain derives from a study of regulatory T cells in long-lasting Graves disease. Study context: The study enrolled newly diagnosed Graves' patients on antithyroid drugs under 3 months. Study findings and constraints: Persistent disease was associated with favored TRBV28 usage and with favored use of TRBJ1-2 and TRBJ2-5. TCR diversity was lower in persistent Graves' patients than in newly diagnosed ones.

The germline CDR1 and CDR2 sequences are SNHLY and FYNNEI. Between the trimmed V and J ends, which lost 10 bases and 7 bases, there was a span of 16 bases. This CDR3 region has 12 residues. According to the study, TCR beta libraries were built with iRepertoire HTBI primers and CDR3-region Arm-PCR. TCRdb recomputed calls from the multiplex PCR reads with MiXCR, one row per CDR3 protein. Of 250,000 to 300,000 distinct CDR3 sequences detected, around a sixth appear once; the ten largest clones hold 12% to 15%. This clonotype appeared many times. Its cognate antigen is unknown. Time point: newly diagnosed GD, antithyroid drugs for less than 3 months. Extracted PBMC RNA gave rise to the TCR library. The sample also formed part of further work on T cells in Graves' hyperthyroidism and ophthalmopathy.

This sequence was found in a woman younger than 45 with Graves disease. J is TRBJ1-2 and V is TRBV2, with D hard to call. Sample: peripheral blood mononuclear cells (PBMCs), taken at new diagnosis, from a patient treated with antithyroid drugs. The CDR3 DNA reads as TGTGCCACTCGAACGGGCCTTGGTGGCTACACCTTC. Its translation: CATRTGLGGYTF.